The next 13 T cell receptor beta chains were all read from a single sample in a study of blood T cell repertoires in COVID-19. The assay was immunoSEQ multiplex PCR, and TCRdb's table has in-frame clones only and misses some. The table lists over 250,000 clones, 85% of them singletons. The material sequenced was peripheral blood. All receptors derive from a human donor in a cohort sampled during active COVID-19.

The V gene is TRBV7-9, the J gene TRBJ2-1; a weak D match, TRBD2 (5 bases). Germline V gives CDR1 SEHNR, CDR2 FQNEAQ (reference sequence). Trimming left V 11 bases short and J 8 bases short, with 7 bases between. The CDR3 runs to 9 residues. This CDR3 reads CAFGDEQFF. CDR3 sequence (DNA): TGTGCCTTCGGGGATGAGCAGTTCTTC.

The chain recombines TRBV6-5 with TRBJ1-2; 7 positions agree with TRBD1. The germline V gene encodes CDR1 MNHEY and CDR2 SVGAGI. The CDR3 is 16 residues long. V lost 0 bases and J lost 4; bases outside the gene matches: 8. CDR3 sequence: CASSYSRGGAFYGYTF. CDR3 DNA: TGTGCCAGCAGTTACTCGAGAGGGGGCGCGTTCTATGGCTACACCTTC.

This rearrangement joins TRBV18 to TRBJ2-3; TRBD2 matches at 10 bases. The CDR3 is 17 residues long. With V trimmed by 1 base and J by 5 bases, 9 bases remained unmatched. CDR1 and CDR2 from the germline V gene are KGHSH and LQKENI. CDR3 sequence: CASSPREAGGGGDTQYF. CDR3 bases: TGTGCCAGCTCACCACGCGAAGCGGGAGGGGGAGGAGATACGCAGTATTTT.

The J gene is TRBJ1-1, the V gene TRBV7-9, with a weak D call TRBD1 (6 bases). Germline CDR1 reads SEHNR; CDR2 reads FQNEAQ (reference sequence). CDR3 length: 12 amino acids. Trimming took off 5 bases at V and 6 bases at J, with 10 bases between the two ends. The CDR3 coding sequence is TGTGCCAGCAGCCAGTCAGGGGCTGAAGCTTTCTTT. Residues: CASSQSGAEAFF.

The chain has TRBV15 and TRBJ2-3; D is perhaps TRBD1 (5 bases). V was shortened by 7 bases and J by 2 bases, with 13 bases between the two germline ends. Germline-derived CDR1 and CDR2 are LNHNV and YYDKDF (reference sequence). This CDR3 comprises 14 residues. The chain's CDR3 is CATKQGEITDTQYF. The CDR3 bases are TGTGCCACCAAGCAGGGCGAAATCACAGATACGCAGTATTTT.

The chain has TRBV10-3 and TRBJ2-7, with D maybe TRBD2 (5 bases). Germline V gives CDR1 ENHRY, CDR2 SYGVKD. The ends were cut back, 7 bases at V and 0 bases at J, with 7 bases in the middle. The CDR3 runs to 12 residues. This CDR3 is CAIMGVSYEQYF. CDR3 in DNA: TGTGCCATCATGGGAGTCTCCTACGAGCAGTACTTC.

The V call is TRBV27, the J call TRBJ2-7; a weak D match, TRBD2 (6 bases). Trimming removed 6 bases from V and 0 bases from J, with 15 bases in between. The germline V gene encodes CDR1 MNHEY and CDR2 SMNVEV (reference sequence). The CDR3 runs 15 residues. CDR3 protein: CASSRTSSRSYEQYF. As DNA, the CDR3 is TGTGCCAGCAGCCGCACTAGCAGCCGCTCCTACGAGCAGTACTTC.

The rearrangement links TRBV3-1 (or the pseudogene TRBV3-2) to TRBJ2-1; D is unresolved. The CDR3 is 18 amino acids. V was clipped by 4 bases and J by 0 bases, with 19 bases between them. The germline V gene encodes CDR1 LGHDT and CDR2 YNNKEL (reference sequence). The CDR3, as DNA: TGTGCCAGCAGCCCACGCCCCTTTGTCGGAGCCTCCTACAATGAGCAGTTCTTC. This translates into CASSPRPFVGASYNEQFF.

The sample holds one count of this clone. The gene calls are TRBV5-1 and TRBJ1-5, with no clear D. The CDR3 totals 14 residues. Germline V gene sequence: CDR1 SGHRS, CDR2 YFSETQ. V was trimmed by 4 bases and J by 8 bases, leaving 16 bases between them. CDR3 in amino acids: CASSTGALGEPQHF. CDR3 DNA: TGCGCCAGCAGCACGGGAGCTCTCGGTGAGCCCCAGCATTTT.

The V and J genes are TRBV11-2 and TRBJ2-1; D unclear. V shed 1 base and J shed 8 bases, with 6 bases lying between them. This CDR3 comprises 12 residues. The V gene's germline CDR1 is SGHAT and CDR2 FQNNGV. CDR3 DNA sequence: TGTGCCAGCAGCTTAGTGTCATATGAGCAGTTCTTC. Protein sequence: CASSLVSYEQFF.

This clone was seen a single time. This chain joins TRBV30 and TRBJ1-1; 7 bases are shared with TRBD1. The trim removed 4 bases at V and 0 bases at J, leaving 8 bases unmatched. This CDR3 region has 15 residues. Per the germline V gene, CDR1 is GTSNPN and CDR2 is SVGIG (reference sequence). The CDR3 DNA is TGTGCCTGGACTTCAGGGGGAAGGATGAACACTGAAGCTTTCTTT. Its protein is CAWTSGGRMNTEAFF.

The V call is TRBV18, the J call TRBJ1-2; 8 bases map to TRBD1. CDR1 KGHSH and CDR2 LQKENI come from the germline V gene. The V gene end was trimmed by 2 bases and the J gene end by 9 bases; junction bases not matched to a gene: 8. CDR3 length equals 14 residues. The CDR3 region has the DNA TGTGCCAGCTCACCAAGTCAGGGGGCGCTTAGCTACACCTTC. Translated, it gives CASSPSQGALSYTF. Supplemented by reference TRBV18 and TRBJ1-2, the full variable domain reads NAGVMQNPRHLVRRRGQEARLRCSPMKGHSHVYWYRQLPEEGLKFMVYLQKENIIDESGMPKERFSAEFPKEGPSILRIQQVVRGDSAAYFCASSPSQGALSYTFGSGTRLTVV.

The rearrangement joins TRBV2 to TRBJ2-1; TRBD2 aligns across 9 bases. The CDR3 contains 14 residues. V lost 6 bases to trimming and J lost 8 bases; unmatched junction nucleotides: 8. Germline CDR1 is SNHLY and CDR2 is FYNNEI. The CDR3 DNA is TGTGCCAGCAGGGATAGCGGGAGTCTCCATGAGCAGTTCTTC. It translates to CASRDSGSLHEQFF.